This T cell receptor beta chain was captured in a study of cytomegalovirus exposure and HLA in healthy donors. In the study overall: A later analysis reported the same platform for the 90 to 150 validation repertoires and the approximately 670 first-cohort repertoires.

Produced via immunoSEQ multiplex PCR; TCRdb's table is partial and in-frame only. The sample includes roughly 170,000 clones, 80% to 85% of them seen just once. The donors were members of the validation cohort, which comprised 90 to 150 subjects and was separate from the first cohort of roughly 700 subjects. Germline loops: CDR1 SGHRS, CDR2 YFSETQ. CDR3 size: 15 residues. V lost 4 bases, J lost 3 bases, and 6 bases stayed unmatched. Notes on the study in general: The study labeled under 200 TCR beta chains cytomegalovirus-associated. In vitro experiments confirmed that a few CMV-associated chains were specific for CMV antigens.

In the case of this clone: No antigen is known for it.

J is TRBJ2-2 and V is TRBV5-1; the match to TRBD1 covers 7 bases. The clonotype was recovered from a woman younger than 35 in good health and CMV-seropositive. The specimen sequenced was PBMCs. DNA of the CDR3: TGCGCCAGCAGCACCGGGACAGAGGACACCGGGGAGCTGTTTTTT. Its translation: CASSTGTEDTGELFF.